The rows below give T cell receptor beta chains drawn from one sample of a study of T cell repertoires in cytomegalovirus infection. One entry per CDR3 protein, called by TCRdb with MiXCR from the reads. Found here are hundreds of thousands of distinct CDR3 sequences, 9.5% of them singletons; the top ten hold about 3.9%. Material: PBMCs. The receptors here all came from a human donor in good health (CMV status not recorded). Some clones in this sample may be carry-over from other donors' samples. The CDR3 runs from the conserved cysteine through the conserved F or W. D genes are given only for firm matches. Clone size is given for some rows only: seen once, a few or many times, or a class if the clone is expanded.

size	V	J	D	CDR3	DNA
many	TRBV20-1	TRBJ1-1	.	CSASRDTEAFF	TGCAGTGCTAGTCGGGACACTGAAGCTTTCTTT
few	TRBV12-3/TRBV12-4	TRBJ2-2	.	CASSLEAKGLSGELFF	TGTGCCAGCAGTTTGGAGGCGAAAGGGCTCAGCGGGGAGCTGTTTTTT
many	TRBV12-3/TRBV12-4	TRBJ2-7	TRBD2	CASSKTSGNDEQYF	TGTGCCAGCAGTAAGACTAGCGGGAACGACGAGCAGTACTTC
few	TRBV12-3/TRBV12-4	TRBJ2-2	TRBD1	CASRAGTGSAGELFF	TGTGCCAGCAGGGCCGGGACAGGGTCCGCCGGGGAGCTGTTTTTT
many	TRBV7-3	TRBJ1-4	.	CASSLTKDEKLFF	TGTGCCAGCAGCTTAACGAAGGATGAAAAACTGTTTTTT
.	TRBV7-3	TRBJ2-5	TRBD2	CASSPGLAGGFQETQYF	TGTGCCAGCAGCCCGGGACTAGCGGGGGGATTTCAAGAGACCCAGTACTTC
few	TRBV5-4	TRBJ2-1	.	CASSLVGAGYNEQFF	TGTGCCAGCAGCTTGGTAGGGGCAGGGTACAATGAGCAGTTCTTC
many	TRBV7-2	TRBJ1-2	.	CASSSYAAYGYTF	TGTGCCAGCAGCTCCTACGCTGCCTATGGCTACACCTTC
.	TRBV7-2	TRBJ2-3	TRBD2	CASSLVGTSGGLDTQYF	TGTGCCAGCAGCTTAGTTGGGACTAGCGGGGGGCTAGATACGCAGTATTTT
.	TRBV27	TRBJ2-7	.	CASIHNYEQYF	TGTGCCAGCATCCACAACTACGAGCAGTACTTC
few	TRBV6-2/TRBV6-3	TRBJ2-7	.	CASTSAGGLRYEQYF	TGTGCCAGCACCTCAGCTGGGGGCCTCCGATACGAGCAGTACTTC
few	TRBV6-6	TRBJ2-4	TRBD2	CASTIRPGTSGREAKNIQYF	TGTGCCAGCACTATCCGGCCTGGGACTAGCGGGAGGGAGGCCAAAAACATTCAGTACTTC
many	TRBV7-2	TRBJ2-5	.	CASSLARADGETQYF	TGTGCCAGCAGCTTAGCCCGGGCGGACGGAGAGACCCAGTACTTC
few	TRBV3-1	TRBJ1-2	TRBD1	CASSQTGGGYTF	TGTGCCAGCAGCCAAACAGGGGGGGGCTACACCTTC
many	TRBV12-3/TRBV12-4	TRBJ1-5	.	CASRRGGENQPQHF	TGTGCCAGCAGGAGGGGGGGGGAGAATCAGCCCCAGCATTTT
few	TRBV7-6	TRBJ2-5	.	CASSSIGTGQETQYF	TGTGCCAGCAGCTCTATCGGGACGGGCCAAGAGACCCAGTACTTC
many	TRBV7-2	TRBJ2-3	TRBD2	CASSWTSGTSTDTQYF	TGTGCCAGCAGCTGGACTAGCGGGACTAGCACAGATACGCAGTATTTT
.	TRBV5-4	TRBJ1-2	TRBD1	CASSLPTGGDYGYTF	TGTGCCAGCAGCCTTCCGACAGGGGGAGACTATGGCTACACCTTC
many	TRBV20-1	TRBJ2-1	.	CSATTSENPYNEQFF	TGCAGTGCTACGACTTCAGAGAATCCTTACAATGAGCAGTTCTTC
few	TRBV7-2	TRBJ1-6	TRBD1	CASSSYRGRDSPLHF	TGTGCCAGCAGCAGCTACAGGGGGCGGGATTCACCCCTCCACTTT
.	TRBV7-2	TRBJ2-1	.	CASSLDKGTYNEQFF	TGTGCCAGCAGCTTAGACAAGGGGACCTACAATGAGCAGTTCTTC
many	TRBV11-1	TRBJ2-5	.	CASSYGYQETQYF	TGTGCCAGCAGCTATGGGTACCAAGAGACCCAGTACTTC
.	TRBV6-5	TRBJ2-1	TRBD2	CARDRDLRLAGAQGNEQFF	TGTGCCAGAGATAGGGACTTAAGACTAGCGGGGGCCCAAGGCAATGAGCAGTTCTTC
many	TRBV7-2	TRBJ2-7	TRBD2	CASSRRGDYEQYF	TGTGCCAGCAGCCGCCGGGGGGACTACGAGCAGTACTTC
few	TRBV4-1	TRBJ2-1	.	CASSQASDRGEQFF	TGCGCCAGCAGCCAAGCTTCGGATCGCGGGGAGCAGTTCTTC
.	TRBV7-2	TRBJ2-3	.	CASSSQGPGTDTQYF	TGTGCCAGCAGCTCCCAGGGCCCCGGCACAGATACGCAGTATTTT